The rows below give T cell receptor beta chains drawn from one sample of a study of cytomegalovirus exposure and HLA in healthy donors. The method was immunoSEQ multiplex PCR; TCRdb's version includes in-frame clones alone and lacks a portion of them. The data contain over 100,000 clones, around two thirds of them seen just once; the ten biggest clones take up 2% to 2.5%. Input material: PBMCs. The receptors come from a woman between 40 and 55 years old in good health and CMV-seronegative. Each CDR3 is given with its conserved first and last residue. A D gene is named only where the DNA matches it firmly. The size entry is marked missing in some rows and otherwise reads once, few, many or a size class.

v_call: TRBV5-6; clone_size: -; d_call: TRBD1; j_call: TRBJ1-6; cdr3_aa: CASTPGWGQGGSPLHF; cdr3_nt: TGTGCCAGCACTCCAGGATGGGGACAGGGGGGGTCACCCCTCCACTTT
v_call: TRBV6-1; clone_size: -; d_call: TRBD1; j_call: TRBJ1-3; cdr3_aa: CAGQGAFNSGNTIYF; cdr3_nt: TGTGCCGGGCAGGGGGCCTTTAACTCTGGAAACACCATATATTTT
v_call: TRBV18; clone_size: -; d_call: -; j_call: TRBJ1-2; cdr3_aa: CASSPPSLSSGVTGYTF; cdr3_nt: TGTGCCAGCTCACCACCCAGTCTCTCGTCGGGGGTTACTGGCTACACCTTC
v_call: TRBV29-1; clone_size: -; d_call: TRBD1; j_call: TRBJ1-2; cdr3_aa: CSVDDPETGEGYTF; cdr3_nt: TGCAGCGTTGATGATCCGGAGACAGGGGAAGGCTACACCTTC
v_call: TRBV9; clone_size: -; d_call: -; j_call: TRBJ2-5; cdr3_aa: CASSGRGTQETQYF; cdr3_nt: TGTGCCAGCAGCGGCCGGGGGACCCAAGAGACCCAGTACTTC
v_call: TRBV29-1; clone_size: -; d_call: -; j_call: TRBJ2-6; cdr3_aa: CSVARDTSSGANVLTF; cdr3_nt: TGCAGCGTTGCCCGGGACACCAGCTCTGGGGCCAACGTCCTGACTTTC
v_call: TRBV4-2; clone_size: few; d_call: -; j_call: TRBJ1-5; cdr3_aa: CASSQGTVSNQPQHF; cdr3_nt: TGTGCCAGCAGCCAAGGGACAGTAAGCAATCAGCCCCAGCATTTT
v_call: TRBV30; clone_size: few; d_call: -; j_call: TRBJ2-7; cdr3_aa: CAWSHQVTEQYF; cdr3_nt: TGTGCCTGGAGTCACCAGGTAACGGAGCAGTACTTC
v_call: TRBV12-5; clone_size: -; d_call: -; j_call: TRBJ2-7; cdr3_aa: CASGLVSGIVWYEQYF; cdr3_nt: TGTGCTAGTGGTTTGGTATCGGGAATTGTCTGGTACGAGCAGTACTTC
v_call: TRBV7-8; clone_size: -; d_call: TRBD1; j_call: TRBJ2-7; cdr3_aa: CASSLSTLGTGQYEQYF; cdr3_nt: TGTGCCAGCAGCTTATCGACCCTCGGGACAGGTCAATACGAGCAGTACTTC
v_call: TRBV7-3; clone_size: few; d_call: -; j_call: TRBJ1-1; cdr3_aa: CASSLRYPQMNTEAFF; cdr3_nt: TGTGCCAGCAGCTTAAGGTACCCTCAGATGAACACTGAAGCTTTCTTT
v_call: TRBV18; clone_size: -; d_call: -; j_call: TRBJ2-7; cdr3_aa: CASSPEAEQYF; cdr3_nt: TGTGCCAGCTCACCAGAGGCAGAGCAGTACTTC
v_call: TRBV5-1; clone_size: -; d_call: -; j_call: TRBJ2-1; cdr3_aa: CASSTRKGRDYNEQFF; cdr3_nt: TGCGCCAGCAGCACCCGCAAAGGTCGGGACTACAATGAGCAGTTCTTC
v_call: TRBV28; clone_size: -; d_call: TRBD1; j_call: TRBJ1-6; cdr3_aa: CASSLPGQQNSPLHF; cdr3_nt: TGTGCCAGCAGTTTACCGGGACAGCAAAATTCACCCCTCCACTTT
v_call: TRBV25-1; clone_size: -; d_call: -; j_call: TRBJ2-7; cdr3_aa: CASMTAAYEQYF; cdr3_nt: TGTGCCAGCATGACGGCGGCCTACGAGCAGTACTTC
v_call: TRBV7-9; clone_size: -; d_call: -; j_call: TRBJ1-2; cdr3_aa: CASSIDSTYGYTF; cdr3_nt: TGTGCCAGCAGCATAGACAGCACCTATGGCTACACCTTC
v_call: TRBV5-4; clone_size: -; d_call: -; j_call: TRBJ2-2; cdr3_aa: CASSLAGGHTGELFF; cdr3_nt: TGTGCCAGCAGCTTGGCAGGGGGGCACACCGGGGAGCTGTTTTTT
v_call: TRBV29-1; clone_size: once; d_call: TRBD2; j_call: TRBJ2-3; cdr3_aa: CSVGSGGGADTQYF; cdr3_nt: TGCAGCGTTGGGAGCGGGGGAGGAGCGGATACGCAGTATTTT
v_call: TRBV5-1; clone_size: few; d_call: TRBD2; j_call: TRBJ2-3; cdr3_aa: CASSSSLAGNTDTQYF; cdr3_nt: TGCGCCAGCAGCTCATCCCTAGCGGGGAACACAGATACGCAGTATTTT
v_call: TRBV29-1; clone_size: -; d_call: TRBD2; j_call: TRBJ2-1; cdr3_aa: CSVEVWTSFYNEQFF; cdr3_nt: TGCAGCGTTGAAGTGTGGACTAGCTTTTACAATGAGCAGTTCTTC
v_call: TRBV18; clone_size: -; d_call: -; j_call: TRBJ1-2; cdr3_aa: CASSFSVPSNYGYTF; cdr3_nt: TGTGCCAGCTCCTTCTCAGTTCCGTCTAACTATGGCTACACCTTC
v_call: TRBV15; clone_size: few; d_call: TRBD2; j_call: TRBJ2-5; cdr3_aa: CATSPLGLASETQYF; cdr3_nt: TGTGCCACCAGTCCGCTAGGACTAGCATCAGAGACCCAGTACTTC
v_call: TRBV19; clone_size: -; d_call: TRBD1; j_call: TRBJ1-2; cdr3_aa: CASRGTGGNYGYTF; cdr3_nt: TGTGCCTCTAGGGGGACAGGGGGGAACTATGGCTACACCTTC
v_call: TRBV2; clone_size: -; d_call: -; j_call: TRBJ2-7; cdr3_aa: CASFPGRGNFGQYF; cdr3_nt: TGTGCCAGCTTCCCTGGCCGGGGAAATTTCGGGCAGTACTTC
v_call: TRBV10-3; clone_size: -; d_call: TRBD1; j_call: TRBJ1-2; cdr3_aa: CATREGGVGYTF; cdr3_nt: TGTGCCACCAGGGAAGGGGGCGTTGGCTACACCTTC
v_call: TRBV9; clone_size: -; d_call: TRBD1; j_call: TRBJ2-3; cdr3_aa: CASSVGQGSRADTQYF; cdr3_nt: TGTGCCAGCAGCGTAGGACAGGGGAGCAGGGCAGATACGCAGTATTTT
v_call: TRBV19; clone_size: -; d_call: TRBD1; j_call: TRBJ2-1; cdr3_aa: CASSIWLGTGTNLWNEQFF; cdr3_nt: TGTGCCAGTAGTATATGGTTGGGGACAGGGACCAACCTTTGGAATGAGCAGTTCTTC
v_call: TRBV9; clone_size: -; d_call: TRBD1; j_call: TRBJ1-2; cdr3_aa: CASSPRTGTTYGYTF; cdr3_nt: TGTGCCAGCAGCCCTCGGACAGGGACCACCTATGGCTACACCTTC
v_call: TRBV6-5; clone_size: few; d_call: -; j_call: TRBJ1-4; cdr3_aa: CASSYDLGGTNEKLFF; cdr3_nt: TGTGCCAGCAGTTACGACCTTGGAGGAACTAATGAAAAACTGTTTTTT
v_call: TRBV10-3; clone_size: -; d_call: -; j_call: TRBJ1-6; cdr3_aa: CAISESLTQGGGNSPLHF; cdr3_nt: TGTGCCATCAGTGAGTCCCTCACCCAGGGAGGTGGTAATTCACCCCTCCACTTT
v_call: TRBV7-9; clone_size: -; d_call: -; j_call: TRBJ2-5; cdr3_aa: CSSSAGVLPQYF; cdr3_nt: TGTTCCAGCAGCGCCGGGGTGTTACCCCAGTACTTC
v_call: TRBV10-3; clone_size: -; d_call: TRBD1; j_call: TRBJ1-2; cdr3_aa: CATIRERPTGGGYGYTF; cdr3_nt: TGTGCCACTATCAGGGAAAGGCCGACAGGGGGAGGCTATGGCTACACCTTC
v_call: TRBV6-5; clone_size: once; d_call: TRBD1; j_call: TRBJ1-1; cdr3_aa: CASSYATAGGEAFF; cdr3_nt: TGTGCCAGCAGTTACGCTACTGCAGGGGGTGAAGCTTTCTTT
v_call: TRBV30; clone_size: -; d_call: TRBD1; j_call: TRBJ1-1; cdr3_aa: CAWSADRGGTEAFF; cdr3_nt: TGTGCCTGGAGTGCCGACAGGGGCGGAACTGAAGCTTTCTTT
v_call: TRBV5-1; clone_size: few; d_call: -; j_call: TRBJ1-1; cdr3_aa: CASSQQLPQEEAFF; cdr3_nt: TGCGCCAGCAGCCAACAACTCCCACAGGAGGAAGCTTTCTTT
v_call: TRBV6-6; clone_size: -; d_call: TRBD1; j_call: TRBJ2-5; cdr3_aa: CASSWDRGETQYF; cdr3_nt: TGTGCCAGCAGTTGGGACAGGGGAGAGACCCAGTACTTC
v_call: TRBV18; clone_size: -; d_call: -; j_call: TRBJ1-3; cdr3_aa: CASSGGGSSGNTIYF; cdr3_nt: TGTGCCAGCTCAGGTGGAGGGTCTTCTGGAAACACCATATATTTT
v_call: TRBV20-1; clone_size: -; d_call: -; j_call: TRBJ2-5; cdr3_aa: CSGESQETQYF; cdr3_nt: TGCAGTGGAGAGTCTCAAGAGACCCAGTACTTC
v_call: TRBV5-1; clone_size: -; d_call: TRBD1; j_call: TRBJ2-6; cdr3_aa: CASSLGTGPSPGANVLTF; cdr3_nt: TGCGCCAGCAGCCTTGGGACAGGCCCCTCACCTGGGGCCAACGTCCTGACTTTC
v_call: TRBV14; clone_size: few; d_call: TRBD1; j_call: TRBJ1-6; cdr3_aa: CASSQTGAASPLHF; cdr3_nt: TGTGCCAGCAGCCAGACAGGGGCCGCTTCACCCCTCCACTTT
v_call: TRBV10-2; clone_size: -; d_call: -; j_call: TRBJ1-2; cdr3_aa: CASSPGVAGYTF; cdr3_nt: TGCGCCAGCAGTCCCGGGGTCGCTGGCTACACCTTC
v_call: TRBV7-2; clone_size: -; d_call: -; j_call: TRBJ1-3; cdr3_aa: CASSLSRSPSGNTIYF; cdr3_nt: TGTGCCAGCAGCTTAAGCCGCTCCCCCTCTGGAAACACCATATATTTT
v_call: TRBV11-3; clone_size: -; d_call: TRBD1; j_call: TRBJ1-6; cdr3_aa: CASSPTVVGQGMDSPLHF; cdr3_nt: TGTGCCAGCAGCCCAACGGTAGTGGGACAGGGGATGGATTCACCCCTCCACTTT
v_call: TRBV4-3; clone_size: -; d_call: TRBD1; j_call: TRBJ2-2; cdr3_aa: CASSQGTGTTGELFF; cdr3_nt: TGCGCCAGCAGCCAGGGGACAGGGACCACCGGGGAGCTGTTTTTT
v_call: TRBV11-2; clone_size: -; d_call: -; j_call: TRBJ2-3; cdr3_aa: CASSFRTGTDTQYF; cdr3_nt: TGTGCCAGCAGCTTCAGGACAGGCACAGATACGCAGTATTTT
v_call: TRBV11-2; clone_size: -; d_call: -; j_call: TRBJ2-7; cdr3_aa: CASSLFRTGLGDYEQYF; cdr3_nt: TGTGCCAGCAGCTTATTCCGAACAGGGTTGGGTGACTACGAGCAGTACTTC